A single sample is the source of the 24 T cell receptor beta chains below, sequenced in a study of high-grade serous ovarian cancer treatment subgroups. The tumor samples were collected prior to definitive surgery or chemotherapy. TCRdb's copy holds only in-frame clones and misses some; the assay was immunoSEQ multiplex PCR. This sample has about 4,900 clones, with around 63% found just once. Source material: tumor tissue. The receptors here all came from a human donor with high-grade serous ovarian cancer.

The chain has TRBV19 and TRBJ1-1; D is ambiguous. Germline-derived CDR1 and CDR2 are LNHDA and SQIVND (reference sequence). The CDR3 extends over 14 amino acids. V lost 5 bases and J 2 bases, leaving 12 bases between the germline ends. The CDR3 region has the DNA TGTGCCAGTAGTCGGAGCAGGCTCAACACTGAAGCTTTCTTT. This gives the protein CASSRSRLNTEAFF.

As concerns this clone: The same CDR3 is also encoded by other DNA sequences in this sample. This chain uses TRBV5-4 with TRBJ2-1; no reliable D call. The V end lost 0 bases, the J end lost 9 bases, and 4 bases lay between the germline ends. In germline, CDR1 is SGHNT, CDR2 YYREEE (reference sequence). The CDR3 sequence is 11 residues long. The CDR3, as DNA: TGTGCCAGCAGCTTGGTGGGTGAGCAGTTCTTC. Translation gives CASSLVGEQFF.

The chain has TRBV11-3 and TRBJ1-1; TRBD1 is a possible D gene (5 bases). V gave up 6 bases and J gave up 6 bases, with 11 bases separating them. The CDR3 is 12 residues long. Germline lookup yields CDR1 SGHNT and CDR2 YENEEA. The chain's CDR3 is CASSRQGAEAFF. In DNA, the CDR3 is TGTGCCAGCAGTCGACAAGGGGCTGAAGCTTTCTTT.

V and J are TRBV5-1 and TRBJ1-1, with no clear D. With 3 bases removed from V and 10 bases from J, the gap between germline ends came to 22 bases. The CDR3 is 15 residues long. Germline CDR1 reads SGHRS; CDR2 reads YFSETQ. CDR3 region: CASSSEPGGSISAFF. The CDR3 DNA is TGCGCCAGCAGCTCGGAGCCCGGCGGGTCAATATCAGCTTTCTTT.

The chain combines TRBV5-4 with TRBJ1-3; D call uncertain. CDR1 SGHNT and CDR2 YYREEE come from the germline V gene (reference sequence). The CDR3 is 15 residues long. Between the trimmed V and J ends, which lost 3 bases and 0 bases, there was a span of 10 bases. The DNA of the CDR3 is TGTGCCAGCAGCTCAGACGCAAACTCTGGAAACACCATATATTTT. Translated: CASSSDANSGNTIYF.

By share, this clone counts as large (0.1 to 1%). This chain links TRBV5-1 with TRBJ1-3; weak D call: TRBD1 (6 bases). Germline-derived CDR1 and CDR2 are SGHRS and YFSETQ. V gave up 4 bases and J gave up 6 bases, with 11 bases separating them. The length of the CDR3 is 13 residues. The CDR3 sequence is CASSGGTTNTIYF. CDR3 in DNA: TGCGCCAGCAGCGGGGGGACAACAAACACCATATATTTT.

This sequence joins TRBV7-2 and TRBJ1-1, with D perhaps matching TRBD1 (5 bases). Germline V gene data show CDR1 as SGHTA and CDR2 as FQGNSA. Trimming pared 5 bases from V and 1 base from J, leaving 14 bases between. This CDR3 region has 15 residues. The CDR3 DNA is TGTGCCAGCAGCCCGAACGGGGGTGGGAACACTGAAGCTTTCTTT. Its translation is CASSPNGGGNTEAFF.

The chain carries TRBV6-6 and TRBJ2-5; possible D gene TRBD1, 5 bases. The CDR3 has 15 amino acids. Trimming cost V 5 bases and J 4 bases, with 17 bases left between them. Germline loops: CDR1 MNHNY, CDR2 SVGAGI (reference sequence). The CDR3, as DNA: TGTGCCAGCAGTCGCGTAGGGGCAGGGCCAGAGACCCAGTACTTC. It translates to CASSRVGAGPETQYF.

V is TRBV5-4 and J is TRBJ2-6, with unresolved D. Trimming shortened V by 1 base and J by 3 bases, and 8 bases separated the two germline ends. Germline V CDR1 and CDR2: SGHNT, YYREEE (reference sequence). The CDR3 length is 15 residues. The CDR3 loop is CASSLREGGANVLTF. For the CDR3, the DNA is TGTGCCAGCAGCTTGAGGGAAGGTGGGGCCAACGTCCTGACTTTC.

V and J are TRBV10-3 and TRBJ1-1; D unclear. V lost 4 bases, J lost 7 bases, and 7 bases lay in between. CDR1 is ENHRY and CDR2 is SYGVKD in the germline V gene. CDR3 length equals 11 residues. The CDR3 here is CAISGLGEAFF. CDR3 sequence (DNA): TGTGCCATCAGTGGACTTGGTGAAGCTTTCTTT.

The V gene is TRBV11-2, the J gene TRBJ2-3, with TRBD2 identical over 7 bases. Germline values: CDR1 SGHAT, CDR2 FQNNGV. This CDR3 has 16 amino acids. V was pared by 5 bases and J by 3 bases, with 11 bases of the junction left unmatched. This CDR3 reads CASSGPFGGRTDTQYF. The DNA of the CDR3 is TGTGCCAGCAGCGGACCGTTTGGCGGGAGAACAGATACGCAGTATTTT.

The chain carries TRBV6-6 and TRBJ2-7; perhaps TRBD2 as D (6 bases). The V gene's germline CDR1 is MNHNY and CDR2 SVGAGI (reference sequence). This CDR3 has 12 residues. V lost 6 bases to trimming and J lost 4 bases, with 10 bases between them. The CDR3 DNA reads as TGTGCCAGCAGCCCCCGGGGGTACGAGCAGTACTTC. Residues: CASSPRGYEQYF.

The J gene is TRBJ1-1, the V gene TRBV5-6; TRBD1 might be the D (6 bases). With 5 bases removed from V and 3 bases from J, the gap between germline ends came to 11 bases. The CDR3 contains 13 residues. Per germline, CDR1 SGHDT and CDR2 YYEEEE. The CDR3 loop reads CASRPQGYTEAFF. In DNA, the CDR3 is TGTGCCAGCAGACCACAGGGATACACTGAAGCTTTCTTT.

This clone was seen more than once but under ten times. The V gene is TRBV16, the J gene TRBJ1-1; a possible D gene is TRBD1 (6 bases). From germline, CDR1 is KGHSY and CDR2 FQNENV. The CDR3 has 14 residues. V lost 5 bases, J lost 6 bases, and 16 bases lay in between. CDR3 sequence (DNA): TGTGCCAGCAGCTTGTGGACAGAAGGTGCTGAAGCTTTCTTT. Amino acids: CASSLWTEGAEAFF.

This chain uses TRBV2 with TRBJ2-1; TRBD1 or TRBD2 may be the D gene (5 bases each). The CDR3 runs to 15 residues. From germline, CDR1 is SNHLY and CDR2 FYNNEI. Trimming cost V 5 bases and J 0 bases, with 11 bases left between them. The chain's CDR3 is CASSSGRGSYNEQFF. The CDR3, as DNA: TGTGCCAGCAGTTCGGGACGGGGCTCCTACAATGAGCAGTTCTTC. The complete variable domain, with remaining parts taken from reference TRBV2 and TRBJ2-1, reads EPEVTQTPSHQVTQMGQEVILRCVPISNHLYFYWYRQILGQKVEFLVSFYNNEISEKSEIFDDQFSVERPDGSNFTLKIRSTKLEDSAMYFCASSSGRGSYNEQFFGPGTRLTVL.

This clone has a handful of counts. This chain links TRBV19 with TRBJ1-1, with a possible D match to TRBD1 (6 bases). The length of the CDR3 is 13 residues. V lost 5 bases, J lost 6 bases, and 13 bases lay in between. Germline-derived CDR1 and CDR2 are LNHDA and SQIVND (reference sequence). The CDR3 sequence: CASSYRENPEAFF. The DNA of the CDR3 is TGTGCCAGTAGTTACAGGGAAAATCCTGAAGCTTTCTTT.

The genes are TRBV6-6 and TRBJ1-2; D remains ambiguous. V was shortened by 6 bases and J by 3 bases, with 14 bases between the two germline ends. The CDR3 spans 14 residues. Germline V gene lookup returns CDR1 MNHNY and CDR2 SVGAGI (reference sequence). The CDR3 reads CASSRLGRDYGYTF. The CDR3 DNA is TGTGCCAGCAGCCGATTAGGGCGGGACTATGGCTACACCTTC.

CDR3 residues: CASREQGSLTEAFF. Here the CDR3 DNA reads TGTGCCAGTAGGGAACAGGGTTCGCTCACTGAAGCTTTCTTT. V gene TRBV19 combines with J gene TRBJ1-1, with D possibly TRBD1 on 6 matching bases. CDR1 LNHDA and CDR2 SQIVND come from the germline V gene (reference sequence). Between the trimmed V and J ends, which lost 6 bases and 4 bases, there was a span of 15 bases. The CDR3 contains 14 residues. Using reference TRBV19 and TRBJ1-1 for the parts outside the CDR3, the full variable domain is DGGITQSPKYLFRKEGQNVTLSCEQNLNHDAMYWYRQDPGQGLRLIYYSQIVNDFQKGDIAEGYSVSREKKESFPLTVTSAQKNPTAFYLCASREQGSLTEAFFGQGTRLTVV.

The V call is TRBV6-5, the J call TRBJ1-2; D remains ambiguous. The length of the CDR3 is 12 residues. Germline assignment: CDR1 MNHEY and CDR2 SVGAGI. The V end was cut by 6 bases, the J end by 8 bases, with 13 bases between. The CDR3 sequence: CASRQSEEGYTF. CDR3 bases: TGTGCCAGCAGACAAAGTGAAGAAGGCTACACCTTC.

The chain joins TRBV4-3 to TRBJ2-5, with 9 bases lining up with TRBD1. CDR1 is LGHNA and CDR2 is YSLEER in the germline V gene. The CDR3 consists of 15 residues. Trimming removed 3 bases from V and 2 bases from J; junction bases left unmatched: 4. CDR3: CASSHQTGGQETQYF. CDR3 sequence (DNA): TGCGCCAGCAGCCATCAGACAGGGGGACAAGAGACCCAGTACTTC.

The rearrangement uses TRBV6-5 and TRBJ1-1; D perhaps matches TRBD1 (5 bases). CDR1 and CDR2 (germline): MNHEY, SVGAGI. V gave up 5 bases and J gave up 11 bases, with 15 bases separating them. There are 12 residues in the CDR3. CDR3 sequence: CASSTNGALAFF. The CDR3 DNA is TGTGCCAGCAGTACCAACGGGGCTCTGGCTTTCTTT.

This rearrangement joins TRBV7-8 to TRBJ2-3; D unclear. Looked up from germline, CDR1 is SGHVS and CDR2 is FQNEAQ. V gave up 3 bases and J gave up 2 bases, with 6 bases separating them. The CDR3 runs to 13 residues. The CDR3 region is CASSFPITDTQYF. The DNA for the CDR3 is TGTGCCAGCAGCTTCCCCATCACAGATACGCAGTATTTT.

The chain is built from TRBV28 and TRBJ2-5, with TRBD1 identical over 8 bases. The CDR3 consists of 16 residues. V lost 5 bases to trimming and J lost 1 base; unmatched junction nucleotides: 9. Germline V gene lookup returns CDR1 MDHEN and CDR2 SYDVKM. CDR3 in amino acids: CASSHVMGQVQETQYF. The CDR3 DNA reads TGTGCCAGCAGTCACGTAATGGGACAGGTCCAAGAGACCCAGTACTTC.

By sample share, this clone is large (0.1 to 1%). J is TRBJ1-2 and V is TRBV7-9; D is unclear. With 2 bases removed from V and 2 bases from J, the gap between germline ends came to 6 bases. In germline, CDR1 is SEHNR, CDR2 FQNEAQ (reference sequence). This CDR3 spans 13 amino acids. CDR3 sequence: CASSLPVNYGYTF. The CDR3 DNA sequence: TGTGCCAGCAGCTTACCAGTCAACTATGGCTACACCTTC.